This TCR beta chain was found in a study of blood T cell repertoires in COVID-19. Study background: COVID-19 samples from acute and convalescent phases originated in the United States, Italy and Spain. PBMCs, B-cell-depleted T cells, or T cells provided the cDNA or gDNA that made up the material.

Assay: immunoSEQ multiplex PCR; the TCRdb copy retains only in-frame clones and omits some. This table has some 63,000 clones, approximately 85% appearing once. The CDR3 runs 13 residues. V shed 6 bases and J 7 bases; nucleotides not matched to a gene: 8. This clonotype was sampled from a human donor in a cohort sampled during active COVID-19. The chain has TRBV12-3 or TRBV12-4 and TRBJ1-2, with 7 bases aligning to TRBD1. Input material: peripheral blood. CDR3 coding DNA: TGTGCCAGCAGGCTCACCGGGACAGCTGGCTACACCTTC. Its translation: CASRLTGTAGYTF.